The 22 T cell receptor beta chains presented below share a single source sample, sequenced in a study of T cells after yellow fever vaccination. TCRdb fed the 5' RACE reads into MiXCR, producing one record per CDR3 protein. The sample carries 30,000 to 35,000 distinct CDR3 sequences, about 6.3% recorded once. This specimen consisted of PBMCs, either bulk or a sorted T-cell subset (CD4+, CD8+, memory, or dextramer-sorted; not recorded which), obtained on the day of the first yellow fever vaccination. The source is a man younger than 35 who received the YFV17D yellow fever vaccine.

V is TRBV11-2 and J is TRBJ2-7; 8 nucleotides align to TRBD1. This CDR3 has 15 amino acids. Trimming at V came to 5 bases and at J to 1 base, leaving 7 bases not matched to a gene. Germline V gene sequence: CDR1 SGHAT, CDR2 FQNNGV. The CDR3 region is CASSTQGAPSYEQYF. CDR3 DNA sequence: TGTGCCAGCAGCACGCAGGGGGCACCTTCCTACGAGCAGTACTTC. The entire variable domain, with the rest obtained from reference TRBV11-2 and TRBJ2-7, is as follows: EAGVAQSPRYKIIEKRQSVAFWCNPISGHATLYWYQQILGQGPKLLIQFQNNGVVDDSQLPKDRFSAERLKGVDSTLKIQPAKLEDSAVYLCASSTQGAPSYEQYFGPGTRLTVT.

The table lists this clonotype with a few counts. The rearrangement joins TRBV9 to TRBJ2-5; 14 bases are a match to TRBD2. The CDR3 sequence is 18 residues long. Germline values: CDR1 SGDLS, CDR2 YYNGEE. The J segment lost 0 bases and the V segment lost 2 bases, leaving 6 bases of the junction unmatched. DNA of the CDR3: TGTGCCAGCAGCGTCCCAAGGACTAGCGGGGGGTACCAAGAGACCCAGTACTTC. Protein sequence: CASSVPRTSGGYQETQYF.

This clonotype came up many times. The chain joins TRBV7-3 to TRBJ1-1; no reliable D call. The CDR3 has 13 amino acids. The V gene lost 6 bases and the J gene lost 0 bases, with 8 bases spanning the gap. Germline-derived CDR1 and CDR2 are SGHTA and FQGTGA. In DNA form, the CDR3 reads TGTGCCAGCAGTGAGGGAGTGAACACTGAAGCTTTCTTT. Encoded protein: CASSEGVNTEAFF.

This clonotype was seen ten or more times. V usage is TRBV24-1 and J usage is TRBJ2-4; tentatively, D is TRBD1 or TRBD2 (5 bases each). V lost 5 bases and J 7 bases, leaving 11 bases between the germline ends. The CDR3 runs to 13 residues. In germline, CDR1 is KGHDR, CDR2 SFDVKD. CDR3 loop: CATSAPGSNIQYF. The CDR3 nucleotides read TGTGCCACCAGTGCCCCAGGGAGTAACATTCAGTACTTC.

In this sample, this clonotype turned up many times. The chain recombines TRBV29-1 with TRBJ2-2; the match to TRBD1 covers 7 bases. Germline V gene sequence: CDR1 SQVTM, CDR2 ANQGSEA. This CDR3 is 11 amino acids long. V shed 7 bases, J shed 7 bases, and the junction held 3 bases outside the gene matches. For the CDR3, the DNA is TGCAGCGGTACAGGGGTCGGGGAGCTGTTTTTT. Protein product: CSGTGVGELFF.

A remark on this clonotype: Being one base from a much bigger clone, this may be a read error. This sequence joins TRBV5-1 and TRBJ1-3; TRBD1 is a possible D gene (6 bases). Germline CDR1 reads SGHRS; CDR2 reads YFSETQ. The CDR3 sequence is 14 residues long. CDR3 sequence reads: CTSSPEGGENTIYF. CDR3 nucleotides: TGCACCAGCAGCCCGGAAGGGGGGGAAAACACCATATATTTT.

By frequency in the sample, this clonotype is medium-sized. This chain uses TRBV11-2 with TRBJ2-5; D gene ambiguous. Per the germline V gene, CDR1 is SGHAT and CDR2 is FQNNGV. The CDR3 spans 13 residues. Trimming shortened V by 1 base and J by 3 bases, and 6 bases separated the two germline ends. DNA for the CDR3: TGTGCCAGCAGCTTAGGCTTAGAAGAGACCCAGTACTTC. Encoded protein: CASSLGLEETQYF.

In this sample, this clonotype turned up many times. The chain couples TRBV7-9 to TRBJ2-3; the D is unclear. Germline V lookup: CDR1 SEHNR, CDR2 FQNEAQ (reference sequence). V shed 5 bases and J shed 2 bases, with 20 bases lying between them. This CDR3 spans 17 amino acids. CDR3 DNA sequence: TGTGCCAGCAGCCGATCGACACCACCCACTATCACAGATACGCAGTATTTT. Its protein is CASSRSTPPTITDTQYF.

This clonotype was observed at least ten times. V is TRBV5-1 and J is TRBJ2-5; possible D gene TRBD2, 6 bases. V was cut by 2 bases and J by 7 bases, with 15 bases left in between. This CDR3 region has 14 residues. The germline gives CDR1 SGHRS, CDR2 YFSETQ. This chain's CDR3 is CASSFGAREATQYF. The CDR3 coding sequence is TGCGCCAGCAGCTTTGGGGCCAGGGAGGCGACCCAGTACTTC.

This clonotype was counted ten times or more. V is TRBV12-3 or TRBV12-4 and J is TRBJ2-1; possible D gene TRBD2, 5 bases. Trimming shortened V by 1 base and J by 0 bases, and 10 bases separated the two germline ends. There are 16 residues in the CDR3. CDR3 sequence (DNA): TGTGCCAGCAGTTTAGAAGGGAGCAGCTCCTACAATGAGCAGTTCTTC. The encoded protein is CASSLEGSSSYNEQFF.

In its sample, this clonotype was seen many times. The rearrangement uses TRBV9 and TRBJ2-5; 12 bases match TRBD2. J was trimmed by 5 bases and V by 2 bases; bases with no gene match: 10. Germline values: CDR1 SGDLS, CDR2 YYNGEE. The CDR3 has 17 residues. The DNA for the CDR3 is TGTGCCAGCAGCGTTGGGGCTAGCGGGGGGGCCGGGGAGACCCAGTACTTC. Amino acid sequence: CASSVGASGGAGETQYF.

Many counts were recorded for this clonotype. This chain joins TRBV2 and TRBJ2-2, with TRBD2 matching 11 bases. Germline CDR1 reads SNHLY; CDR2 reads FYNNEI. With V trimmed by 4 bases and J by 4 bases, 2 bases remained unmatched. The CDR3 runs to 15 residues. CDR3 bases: TGTGCCAGCAGTGGGACTAGCGGGCGCACCGGGGAGCTGTTTTTT. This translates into CASSGTSGRTGELFF.

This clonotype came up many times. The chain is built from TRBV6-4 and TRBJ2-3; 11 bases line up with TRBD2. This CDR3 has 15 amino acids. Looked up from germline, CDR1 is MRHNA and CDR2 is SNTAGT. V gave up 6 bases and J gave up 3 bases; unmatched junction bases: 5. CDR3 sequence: CASSPTSGGTDTQYF. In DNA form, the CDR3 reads TGTGCCAGCAGCCCAACTAGCGGGGGAACAGATACGCAGTATTTT.

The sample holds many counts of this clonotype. This CDR3 is CASSGGAGEYEQYF. CDR3 sequence (DNA): TGTGCCAGCAGCGGCGGAGCGGGGGAGTACGAGCAGTACTTC. The chain uses TRBV7-2 and TRBJ2-7, with 8 bases matching TRBD2. This CDR3 has 14 amino acids. The ends lost 5 bases at V and 4 bases at J; junction bases unmatched: 7. Germline V lookup: CDR1 SGHTA, CDR2 FQGNSA.

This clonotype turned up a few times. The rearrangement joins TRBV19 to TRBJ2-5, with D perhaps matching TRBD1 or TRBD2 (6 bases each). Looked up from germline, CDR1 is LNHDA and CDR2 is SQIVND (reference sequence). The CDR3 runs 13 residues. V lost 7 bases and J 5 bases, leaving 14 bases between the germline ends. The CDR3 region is CASNGGPSETQYF. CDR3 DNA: TGTGCCAGTAATGGGGGGCCGTCGGAGACCCAGTACTTC.

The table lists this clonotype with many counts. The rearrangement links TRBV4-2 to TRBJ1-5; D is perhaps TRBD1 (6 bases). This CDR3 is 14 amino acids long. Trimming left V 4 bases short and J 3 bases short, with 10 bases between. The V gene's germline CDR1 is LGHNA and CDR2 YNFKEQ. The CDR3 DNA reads TGTGCCAGCAGCCCAGGACAGAACAATCAGCCCCAGCATTTT. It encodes CASSPGQNNQPQHF.

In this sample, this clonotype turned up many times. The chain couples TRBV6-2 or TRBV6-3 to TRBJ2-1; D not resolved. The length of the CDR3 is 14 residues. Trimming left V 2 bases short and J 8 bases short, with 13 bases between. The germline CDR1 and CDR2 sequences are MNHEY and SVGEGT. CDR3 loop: CASSYDGPLDEQFF. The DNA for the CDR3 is TGTGCCAGCAGTTACGACGGTCCCCTAGATGAGCAGTTCTTC.

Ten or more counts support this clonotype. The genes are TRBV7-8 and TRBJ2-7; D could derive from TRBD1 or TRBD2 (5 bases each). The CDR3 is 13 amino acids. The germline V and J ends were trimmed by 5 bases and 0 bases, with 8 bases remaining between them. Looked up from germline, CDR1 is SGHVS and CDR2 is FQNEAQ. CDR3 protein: CASSEGPSYEQYF. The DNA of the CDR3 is TGTGCCAGCAGCGAGGGACCCTCCTACGAGCAGTACTTC.

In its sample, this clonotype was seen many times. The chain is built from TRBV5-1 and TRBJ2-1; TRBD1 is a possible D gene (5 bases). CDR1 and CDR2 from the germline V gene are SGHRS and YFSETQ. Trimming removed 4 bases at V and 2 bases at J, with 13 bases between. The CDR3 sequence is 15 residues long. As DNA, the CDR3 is TGCGCCAGCAGCCCCACCAGGGCCACCTACAATGAGCAGTTCTTC. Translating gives CASSPTRATYNEQFF.

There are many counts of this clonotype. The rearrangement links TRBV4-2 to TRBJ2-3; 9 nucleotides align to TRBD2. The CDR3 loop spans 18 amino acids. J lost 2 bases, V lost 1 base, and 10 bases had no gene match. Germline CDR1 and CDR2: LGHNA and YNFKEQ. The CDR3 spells CASSQVIASGADTDTQYF. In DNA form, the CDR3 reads TGTGCCAGCAGCCAAGTTATCGCTAGCGGGGCGGACACAGATACGCAGTATTTT.

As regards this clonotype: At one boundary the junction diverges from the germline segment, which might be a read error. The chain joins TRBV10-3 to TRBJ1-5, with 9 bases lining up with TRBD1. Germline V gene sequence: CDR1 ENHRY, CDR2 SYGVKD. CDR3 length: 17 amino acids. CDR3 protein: CPISETGGDFSNQPQHF. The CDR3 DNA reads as TGTCCCATCAGTGAAACAGGGGGCGATTTTAGCAATCAGCCCCAGCATTTT.

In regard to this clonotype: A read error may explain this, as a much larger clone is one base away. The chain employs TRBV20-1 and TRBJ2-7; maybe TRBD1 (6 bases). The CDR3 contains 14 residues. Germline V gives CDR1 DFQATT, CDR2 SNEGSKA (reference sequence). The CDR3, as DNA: TGCAGTGCTAGAGCGACAGGCCCTCGCGACGAGAAGTACTTC. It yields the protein CSARATGPRDEKYF.